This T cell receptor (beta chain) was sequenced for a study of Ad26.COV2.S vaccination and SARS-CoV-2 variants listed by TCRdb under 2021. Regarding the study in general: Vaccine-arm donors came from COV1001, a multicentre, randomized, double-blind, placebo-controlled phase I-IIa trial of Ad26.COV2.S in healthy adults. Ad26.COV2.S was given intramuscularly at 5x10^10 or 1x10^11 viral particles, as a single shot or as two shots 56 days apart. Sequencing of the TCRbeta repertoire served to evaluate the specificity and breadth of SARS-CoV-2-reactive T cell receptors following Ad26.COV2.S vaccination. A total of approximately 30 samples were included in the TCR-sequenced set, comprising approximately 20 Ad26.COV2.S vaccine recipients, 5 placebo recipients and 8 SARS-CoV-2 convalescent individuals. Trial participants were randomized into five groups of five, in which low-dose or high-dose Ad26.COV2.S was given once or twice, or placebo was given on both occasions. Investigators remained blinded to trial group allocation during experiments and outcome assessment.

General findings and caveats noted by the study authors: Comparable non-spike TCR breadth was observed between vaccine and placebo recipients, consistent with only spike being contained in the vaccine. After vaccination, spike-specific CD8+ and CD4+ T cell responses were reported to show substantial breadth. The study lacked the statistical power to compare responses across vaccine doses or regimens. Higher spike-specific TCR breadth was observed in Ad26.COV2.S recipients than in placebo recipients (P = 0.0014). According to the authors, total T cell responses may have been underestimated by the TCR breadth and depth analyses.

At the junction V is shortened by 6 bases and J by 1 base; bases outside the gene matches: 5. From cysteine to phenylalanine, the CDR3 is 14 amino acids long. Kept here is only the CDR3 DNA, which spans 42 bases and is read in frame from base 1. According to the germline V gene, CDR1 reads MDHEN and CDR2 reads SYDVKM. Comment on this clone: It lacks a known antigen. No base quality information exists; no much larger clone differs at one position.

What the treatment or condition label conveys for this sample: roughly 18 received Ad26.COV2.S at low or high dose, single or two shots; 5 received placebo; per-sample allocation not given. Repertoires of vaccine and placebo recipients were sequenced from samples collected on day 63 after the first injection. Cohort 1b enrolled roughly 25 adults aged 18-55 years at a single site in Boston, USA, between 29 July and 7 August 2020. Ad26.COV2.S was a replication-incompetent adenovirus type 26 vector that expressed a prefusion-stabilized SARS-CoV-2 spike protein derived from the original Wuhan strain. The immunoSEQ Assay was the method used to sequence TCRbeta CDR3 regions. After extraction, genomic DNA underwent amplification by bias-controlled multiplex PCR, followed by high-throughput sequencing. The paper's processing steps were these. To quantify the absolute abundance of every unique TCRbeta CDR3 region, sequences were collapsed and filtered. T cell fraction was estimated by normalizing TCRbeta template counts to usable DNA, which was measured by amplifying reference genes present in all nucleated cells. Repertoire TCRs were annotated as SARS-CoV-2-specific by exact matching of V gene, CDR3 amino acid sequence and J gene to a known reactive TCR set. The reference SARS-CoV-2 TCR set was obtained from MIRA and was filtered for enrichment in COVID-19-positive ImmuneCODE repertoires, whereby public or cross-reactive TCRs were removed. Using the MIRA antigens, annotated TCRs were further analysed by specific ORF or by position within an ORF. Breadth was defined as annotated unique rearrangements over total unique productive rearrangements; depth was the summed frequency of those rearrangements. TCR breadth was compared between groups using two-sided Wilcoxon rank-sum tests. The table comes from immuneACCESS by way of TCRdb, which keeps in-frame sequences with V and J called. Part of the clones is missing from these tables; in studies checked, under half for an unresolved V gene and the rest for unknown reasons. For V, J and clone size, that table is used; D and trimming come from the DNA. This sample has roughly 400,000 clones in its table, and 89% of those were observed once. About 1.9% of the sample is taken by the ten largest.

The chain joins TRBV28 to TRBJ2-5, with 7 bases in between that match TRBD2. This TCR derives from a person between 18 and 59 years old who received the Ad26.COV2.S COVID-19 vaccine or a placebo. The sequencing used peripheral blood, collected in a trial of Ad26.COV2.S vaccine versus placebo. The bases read TGTGCCAGCAGCAAACTAGCGCTCCAAGAGACCCAGTACTTC. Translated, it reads CASSKLALQETQYF.